The 13 T cell receptor beta chains in this list originate from one sample, sequenced in a study of PD-L1 blockade in urothelial cancer. Some clones are missing from TCRdb's copy, which holds only in-frame ones; the method was immunoSEQ multiplex PCR. This sample has around 130,000 clones; roughly 80% occur once, and the top ten carry roughly 3.5%. Time point meaning: pretreatment peripheral blood. This material consisted of PBMCs, taken around atezolizumab (anti-PD-L1) treatment. These receptors all stem from a man in his fifties with urothelial cancer.

The sample holds many counts of this clone. The J gene is TRBJ2-3, the V gene TRBV7-9; TRBD2 might be the D (7 bases). In germline, CDR1 is SEHNR, CDR2 FQNEAQ (reference sequence). Trimming removed 6 bases at V and 3 bases at J, with 25 bases between. The CDR3 totals 18 residues. CDR3 sequence: CASSSSRGAGVGTDTQYF. CDR3 nucleotide sequence: TGTGCCAGCAGTTCGAGCCGGGGGGCAGGGGTTGGGACAGATACGCAGTATTTT.

V gene TRBV30 combines with J gene TRBJ1-6, with 10 bases matching TRBD1. Unmatched junction bases numbered 5, after V lost 0 bases and J lost 9 bases. Germline loops: CDR1 GTSNPN, CDR2 SVGIG (reference sequence). The CDR3 is made up of 15 amino acids. The CDR3 nucleotides read TGTGCCTGGAGTGTGGGCGGGACAGGGGTTTCACCCCTCCACTTT. Its protein is CAWSVGGTGVSPLHF.

The chain is built from TRBV7-8 and TRBJ2-7; 8 bases map to TRBD1. The CDR3 consists of 15 residues. Germline values: CDR1 SGHVS, CDR2 FQNEAQ. After removal of 2 bases from V and 4 bases from J, the junction contained 7 bases not matched to a gene. This CDR3 is CASSLSLGQGYEQYF. Here the CDR3 DNA reads TGTGCCAGCAGCTTATCGCTAGGACAGGGTTACGAGCAGTACTTC.

This sequence joins TRBV11-2 and TRBJ2-2, with TRBD1 identical over 7 bases. With V trimmed by 5 bases and J by 2 bases, 5 bases remained unmatched. The CDR3 covers 15 residues. The germline V gene has CDR1 SGHAT and CDR2 FQNNGV. CDR3: CASSRWDSNTGELFF. In DNA, the CDR3 is TGTGCCAGCAGCAGATGGGACAGCAACACCGGGGAGCTGTTTTTT. Together with reference TRBV11-2 and TRBJ2-2, the CDR3 gives the full variable domain: EAGVAQSPRYKIIEKRQSVAFWCNPISGHATLYWYQQILGQGPKLLIQFQNNGVVDDSQLPKDRFSAERLKGVDSTLKIQPAKLEDSAVYLCASSRWDSNTGELFFGEGSRLTVL.

The chain carries TRBV15 and TRBJ2-2, with D perhaps matching TRBD2 (6 bases). The CDR3 extends over 15 amino acids. V lost 6 bases, J lost 4 bases, and 15 bases lay in between. In germline, CDR1 is LNHNV, CDR2 YYDKDF (reference sequence). The CDR3 nucleotides read TGTGCCACCAGAAGATCGGACTACAGCACCGGGGAGCTGTTTTTT. Amino acids: CATRRSDYSTGELFF.

This sequence joins TRBV5-8 and TRBJ1-1; no firm D call. V lost 2 bases, J lost 1 base, and 6 bases lay in between. The CDR3 has 13 residues. Germline V gives CDR1 SGHTS, CDR2 YDEGEE. The CDR3 protein is CASSFPENTEAFF. The CDR3 bases are TGTGCCAGCAGCTTCCCAGAGAACACTGAAGCTTTCTTT.

The chain has TRBV4-1 and TRBJ2-7, with 12 positions matching TRBD2. Trimming took 4 bases from V and 4 from J; bases not matched to a gene: 2. CDR1 and CDR2 (germline): MGHRA, YSYEKL. The CDR3 consists of 14 residues. The CDR3 nucleotides read TGCGCCAGCAGCCGAGGACTAGCGGGATACGAGCAGTACTTC. It yields the protein CASSRGLAGYEQYF.

This sequence joins TRBV7-2 and TRBJ2-5; the D gene is possibly TRBD1 (5 bases). The V gene's germline CDR1 is SGHTA and CDR2 FQGNSA. CDR3 length: 16 residues. V lost 3 bases to trimming and J lost 4 bases, with 18 bases between them. The CDR3 spells CASSFSQGYGIETQYF. CDR3 DNA: TGTGCCAGCAGCTTCAGTCAGGGATACGGTATAGAGACCCAGTACTTC.

This sequence joins TRBV18 and TRBJ2-7; 8 positions match TRBD1. The V gene end was trimmed by 3 bases and the J gene end by 3 bases; junction bases not matched to a gene: 10. The CDR3 has 16 amino acids. Germline V gives CDR1 KGHSH, CDR2 LQKENI. The CDR3 sequence: CASSPGQGHAGYEQYF. The CDR3 DNA reads TGTGCCAGCTCACCCGGACAGGGCCATGCTGGCTACGAGCAGTACTTC.

The J gene is TRBJ2-6, the V gene TRBV28, with D uncertain. The germline V gene encodes CDR1 MDHEN and CDR2 SYDVKM. Trimming pared 5 bases from V and 5 bases from J, leaving 22 bases between. This CDR3 contains 18 residues. The CDR3 loop is CASSIEYLTQSRANVLTF. In DNA, the CDR3 is TGTGCCAGCAGTATAGAGTACTTGACACAAAGTCGGGCCAACGTCCTGACTTTC.

The rearrangement uses TRBV5-1 and TRBJ2-2, with 12 bases lining up with TRBD2. CDR3 length equals 15 residues. Germline V lookup: CDR1 SGHRS, CDR2 YFSETQ. V lost 4 bases, J lost 5 bases, and 3 bases stayed unmatched. The CDR3 loop reads CASSRGTSGTGELFF. The CDR3 region has the DNA TGCGCCAGCAGCCGAGGGACTAGCGGGACCGGGGAGCTGTTTTTT.

The V call is TRBV19, the J call TRBJ2-1; D possibly corresponds to TRBD1 (6 bases). The CDR3 runs to 15 residues. Germline CDR1 is LNHDA and CDR2 is SQIVND (reference sequence). The V gene lost 7 bases and the J gene lost 0 bases, with 13 bases spanning the gap. The CDR3 sequence is CASKGEFSSYNEQFF. In DNA, the CDR3 is TGTGCCAGTAAGGGGGAGTTCAGCTCCTACAATGAGCAGTTCTTC.

There are a few counts of this clone. V is TRBV10-2 and J is TRBJ1-6; 9 bases map to TRBD1. V was pared by 7 bases and J by 7 bases, with 2 bases of the junction left unmatched. Germline CDR1 WSHSY, CDR2 SAAADI. This CDR3 comprises 13 residues. The DNA for the CDR3 is TGCGCCAGCACCGACAGGGGGAATTCACCCCTCCACTTT. Protein: CASTDRGNSPLHF.